A selection of T cell receptor beta chains follows, all from one sample in a study of blood T cell repertoires in COVID-19. TCRdb's table, derived via immunoSEQ multiplex PCR, lists solely in-frame clones and lacks some. Among 210,000 or so clones, 80% were seen once, and the ten largest hold roughly 4.3%. The sequencing input was PBMCs or T cells enriched from blood (not recorded which). The source of these receptors is a man aged 25-40 years with acute COVID-19. Both conserved end residues are part of each CDR3. Each record gives: D gene, V gene, J gene, CDR3 DNA, CDR3 protein. D genes are given only for firm matches.

NA	TRBV12-3/TRBV12-4	TRBJ2-3	TGTGCCAGCAGTTTCAGTGGTGATACGCAGTATTTT	CASSFSGDTQYF
NA	TRBV6-5	TRBJ1-3	TGTGCCAGCAGGCAACAGGGAGGAAACACCATATATTTT	CASRQQGGNTIYF
NA	TRBV12-3/TRBV12-4	TRBJ1-2	TGTGCCAGCAGTCCAGGCGAGGGCTACACCTTC	CASSPGEGYTF
TRBD1	TRBV5-1	TRBJ1-1	TGCGCCAGCAGCGACCAGGGGGCGAACACTGAAGCTTTCTTT	CASSDQGANTEAFF
NA	TRBV29-1	TRBJ2-6	TGCAGCGTTGAAGAGGCCTTGGGGGCCAACGTCCTGACTTTC	CSVEEALGANVLTF
TRBD1	TRBV11-2	TRBJ1-1	TGTGCCAGCAGCGTGAACAGGGGGATGGCTTTCTTT	CASSVNRGMAFF
NA	TRBV28	TRBJ1-5	TGTGCCAGCAGTATACAGGGAAATCAGCCCCAGCATTTT	CASSIQGNQPQHF
NA	TRBV5-6	TRBJ2-7	TGTGCCAGCAGCGCTGGGAGGCGCGAGCAGTACTTC	CASSAGRREQYF
NA	TRBV6-5	TRBJ2-7	TGTGCCAGCCACGACCCCGCGACAGGCTACTACGAGCAGTACTTC	CASHDPATGYYEQYF
NA	TRBV5-1	TRBJ2-4	TGCGCCAGCAGCAACGACGGGGCCAAAAACATTCAGTACTTC	CASSNDGAKNIQYF
TRBD1	TRBV27	TRBJ2-5	TGTGCCAGCAGTTTTCTGGGACAGAAAGAGACCCAGTACTTC	CASSFLGQKETQYF
TRBD1	TRBV4-1	TRBJ1-2	TGCGCCAGCAGCCAAGATTGGGACAGAGCAATCTATGGCTACACCTTC	CASSQDWDRAIYGYTF
TRBD1	TRBV13	TRBJ2-7	TGTGCCAGCAGTTCCCCGGGACAGGGTCCCTACGAGCAGTACTTC	CASSSPGQGPYEQYF
TRBD2	TRBV29-1	TRBJ2-6	TGCAGCGTTGATTACGGCGGGGGGCCCACCTCTGGGGCCAACGTCCTGACTTTC	CSVDYGGGPTSGANVLTF